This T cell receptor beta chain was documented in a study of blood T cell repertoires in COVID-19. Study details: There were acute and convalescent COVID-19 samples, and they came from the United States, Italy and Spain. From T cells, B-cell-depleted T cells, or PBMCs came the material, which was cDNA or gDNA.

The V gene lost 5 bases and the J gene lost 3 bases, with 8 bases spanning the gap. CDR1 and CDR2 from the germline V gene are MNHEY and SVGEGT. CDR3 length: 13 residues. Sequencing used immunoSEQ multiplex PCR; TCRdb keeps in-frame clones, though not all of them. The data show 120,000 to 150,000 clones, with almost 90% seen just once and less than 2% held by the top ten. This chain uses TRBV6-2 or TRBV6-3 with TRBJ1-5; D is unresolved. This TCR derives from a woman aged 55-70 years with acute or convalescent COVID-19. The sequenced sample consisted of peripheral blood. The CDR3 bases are TGTGCCAGCAGTAGCCTTTACAATCAGCCCCAGCATTTT. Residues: CASSSLYNQPQHF.